Below are 7 T cell receptor beta chains sequenced from a single sample in a study of cytomegalovirus exposure and HLA in healthy donors. Sequencing used immunoSEQ multiplex PCR; TCRdb keeps in-frame clones, though not all of them. The sample carries approximately 140,000 clones, roughly 86% recorded once. Sequenced input: PBMCs. All receptors derive from a woman aged 30 to 39 in good health and CMV-seronegative.

The sample holds one count of this clone. This chain uses TRBV29-1 with TRBJ1-4, with a tentative D call TRBD1 (5 bases). V gave up 7 bases and J gave up 8 bases, with 17 bases separating them. The CDR3 is made up of 13 amino acids. The germline V gene has CDR1 SQVTM and CDR2 ANQGSEA. In DNA form, the CDR3 reads TGCAGCGCGGGGGACTCCACCCGGGAAAAACTGTTTTTT. Its translation is CSAGDSTREKLFF.

This chain connects TRBV5-4 to TRBJ1-2, with 11 bases lining up with TRBD1. This CDR3 has 14 residues. Germline V gene data show CDR1 as SGHNT and CDR2 as YYREEE (reference sequence). Germline trimming cut 4 bases from V and 7 bases from J; bases unmatched to any gene: 6. The CDR3 here is CASSGGQGESGYTF. CDR3 coding DNA: TGTGCCAGCAGCGGGGGACAGGGGGAAAGTGGCTACACCTTC. The whole variable domain, remainder taken from reference TRBV5-4 and TRBJ1-2, is ETGVTQSPTHLIKTRGQQVTLRCSSQSGHNTVSWYQQALGQGPQFIFQYYREEENGRGNFPPRFSGLQFPNYSSELNVNALELDDSALYLCASSGGQGESGYTFGSGTRLTVV.

The genes are TRBV27 and TRBJ2-3; weak D call: TRBD2 (6 bases). Looked up from germline, CDR1 is MNHEY and CDR2 is SMNVEV (reference sequence). V was cut by 6 bases and J by 0 bases, with 10 bases left in between. The CDR3 runs 14 residues. In nucleotides, the CDR3 is TGTGCCAGCAGGACTGCGGGGAGCACAGATACGCAGTATTTT. It is translated as CASRTAGSTDTQYF.

The chain combines TRBV7-9 with TRBJ1-1; 8 nucleotides align to TRBD1. J lost 1 base, V lost 6 bases, and 7 bases had no gene match. Germline values: CDR1 SEHNR, CDR2 FQNEAQ (reference sequence). The CDR3 runs 15 residues. This CDR3 is CASSRQGAKNTEAFF. CDR3 nucleotide sequence: TGTGCCAGCAGTCGTCAGGGGGCAAAGAACACTGAAGCTTTCTTT.

This chain links TRBV15 with TRBJ1-2; 7 bases match TRBD1. J gave up 1 base and V 2 bases, and 7 bases lay outside the gene matches. This CDR3 has 16 residues. The germline CDR1 and CDR2 sequences are LNHNV and YYDKDF (reference sequence). The CDR3 DNA reads TGTGCCACCAGCAGAAACCGGGACAGACTTAACTATGGCTACACCTTC. Translating it yields CATSRNRDRLNYGYTF. The variable domain in full, completed from reference TRBV15 and TRBJ1-2, reads DAMVIQNPRYQVTQFGKPVTLSCSQTLNHNVMYWYQQKSSQAPKLLFHYYDKDFNNEADTPDNFQSRRPNTSFCFLDIRSPGLGDTAMYLCATSRNRDRLNYGYTFGSGTRLTVV.

V is TRBV4-1 and J is TRBJ2-3; TRBD1 matches at 7 bases. CDR1 and CDR2 (germline): MGHRA, YSYEKL. Trimming at V came to 2 bases and at J to 5 bases, leaving 10 bases not matched to a gene. The CDR3 is 16 amino acids. CDR3 sequence reads: CASSQIQTGREDTQYF. The CDR3, as DNA: TGCGCCAGCAGCCAAATACAGACAGGGAGAGAAGATACGCAGTATTTT.

The genes are TRBV19 and TRBJ2-2, with D possibly TRBD1 on 6 matching bases. The V and J ends lost 7 bases and 4 bases respectively, with 13 bases between them. Germline assignment: CDR1 LNHDA and CDR2 SQIVND (reference sequence). This CDR3 spans 14 amino acids. In nucleotides, the CDR3 is TGTGCCAGTACCCAACAGGGTGTCACCGGGGAGCTGTTTTTT. Protein sequence: CASTQQGVTGELFF.